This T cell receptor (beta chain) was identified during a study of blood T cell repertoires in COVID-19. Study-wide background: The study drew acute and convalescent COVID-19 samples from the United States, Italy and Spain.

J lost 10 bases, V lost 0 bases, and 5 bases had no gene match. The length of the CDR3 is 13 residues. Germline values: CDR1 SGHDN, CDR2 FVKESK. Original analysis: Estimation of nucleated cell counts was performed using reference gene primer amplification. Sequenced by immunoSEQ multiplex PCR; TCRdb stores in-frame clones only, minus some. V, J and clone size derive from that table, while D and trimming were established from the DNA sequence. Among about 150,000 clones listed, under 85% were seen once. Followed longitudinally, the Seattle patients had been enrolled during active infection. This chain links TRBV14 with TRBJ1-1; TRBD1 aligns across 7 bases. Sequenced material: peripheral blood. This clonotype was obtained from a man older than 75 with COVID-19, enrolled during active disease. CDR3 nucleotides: TGTGCCAGCAGCCAAGAACGCCAGGGGGTAGCTTTCTTT. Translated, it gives CASSQERQGVAFF.